This T cell receptor beta chain was sequenced during a study of somatic mutations in cytotoxic T cells in rheumatoid arthritis. Overall study context: Each patient's diagnosis was followed right away by a blood draw (about 30 ml EDTA), before any treatment. Certain T-cell populations stained with V beta antibodies were FACS-sorted to nearly 100% purity, and V beta1+ cells were TCRB-sequenced.

In the authors' workflow: After comparison against published virus-specific TCRB sequences, only a few of the patient CD8+ clones larger than 1% turned out to match them. Measured with immunoSEQ multiplex PCR; TCRdb has only the in-frame clones, and not every one. D and trimming were read from the DNA, whereas the V and J calls and clone size are those reported in that table. Counted here are under 35,000 clones, approximately 86% occurring once; the ten biggest clones make up roughly a tenth. Deletions cut 0 bases from V and 3 bases from J, with 14 bases between. This CDR3 has 16 amino acids. Per the germline V gene, CDR1 is WNHNN and CDR2 is SYGVQD (reference sequence). This clone appeared a single time.

This TCR was recovered from an adult with rheumatoid arthritis. The material sequenced was CD8+ T cells sorted from blood. The V gene is TRBV10-1, the J gene TRBJ1-1; D ambiguous. The CDR3 here is CASSESVGAGYTEAFF. The DNA for the CDR3 is TGCGCCAGCAGTGAGTCAGTCGGCGCGGGTTACACTGAAGCTTTCTTT.